These 8 T cell receptor beta chains share one sample of origin, sequenced in a study of blood T cell repertoires in COVID-19 (TCRdb year 2020). Libraries were prepared through the immunoSEQ multiplex PCR assay. TCRdb's version of the immuneACCESS table is confined to in-frame rearrangements and falls short of the full clone set. An unresolved V gene accounts for under half of the shortfall where checked; the remainder is of unknown origin. The sample table shows 100,000 to 150,000 clones, and almost 85% are seen once. The biggest ten clones account for 9.5% to 15% of the sample. Sample: peripheral blood. The origin of the receptors is a woman in her thirties who had recovered from COVID-19.

This clone was recorded at least ten times. The rearrangement links TRBV10-3 to TRBJ2-7, with D unclear. CDR1 and CDR2 from the germline V gene are ENHRY and SYGVKD. The CDR3 has 15 residues. Trimming removed 0 bases from V and 1 base from J, with 10 bases in between. CDR3 bases: TGTGCCATCAGTGAGTCGGAAGACATTTCCTACGAGCAGTACTTC. It encodes CAISESEDISYEQYF.

The CDR3 region is CASSKEAGDVTGELFF. The CDR3 bases are TGTGCCAGTAGCAAAGAAGCGGGAGATGTCACCGGGGAGCTGTTTTTT. The chain links TRBV19 to TRBJ2-2; 8 bases map to TRBD2. Germline V gene data show CDR1 as LNHDA and CDR2 as SQIVND (reference sequence). Germline trimming cut 6 bases from V and 4 bases from J; bases unmatched to any gene: 10. The CDR3 spans 16 residues.

The CDR3 is CASSLDGQINEQFF. The CDR3 bases are TGTGCCAGCAGCTTAGATGGGCAGATCAATGAGCAGTTCTTC. The chain uses TRBV11-3 and TRBJ2-1; D is uncertain. CDR3 length: 14 residues. Trimming pared 0 bases from V and 6 bases from J, leaving 9 bases between. Germline values: CDR1 SGHNT, CDR2 YENEEA.

The rearrangement links TRBV4-1 to TRBJ2-7; perhaps TRBD2 as D (6 bases). Looked up from germline, CDR1 is MGHRA and CDR2 is YSYEKL. The CDR3 runs 17 residues. V shed 0 bases and J shed 0 bases, with 15 bases lying between them. CDR3 coding DNA: TGCGCCAGCAGCCAAGAGGGAGGCTTTCCGAGCTCCTACGAGCAGTACTTC. Protein product: CASSQEGGFPSSYEQYF.

V and J are TRBV19 and TRBJ1-6, with a tentative D call TRBD1 (5 bases). V was clipped by 3 bases and J by 10 bases, with 16 bases between them. Germline assignment: CDR1 LNHDA and CDR2 SQIVND (reference sequence). The CDR3 totals 15 residues. The CDR3 reads CASSMGPPDGSPLHF. Here the CDR3 DNA reads TGTGCCAGTAGTATGGGGCCTCCGGACGGCTCACCCCTCCACTTT. The full variable domain, completed using reference TRBV19 and TRBJ1-6, is DGGITQSPKYLFRKEGQNVTLSCEQNLNHDAMYWYRQDPGQGLRLIYYSQIVNDFQKGDIAEGYSVSREKKESFPLTVTSAQKNPTAFYLCASSMGPPDGSPLHFGNGTRLTVT.

V and J are TRBV19 and TRBJ1-5; 10 bases are shared with TRBD1. With 6 bases clipped from V and 3 bases from J, the junction kept 5 bases outside the gene matches. Germline V lookup: CDR1 LNHDA, CDR2 SQIVND (reference sequence). This CDR3 region has 15 residues. The CDR3 nucleotides read TGTGCCAGTAGGGACGGGACAGGGGACAATCAGCCCCAGCATTTT. It is translated as CASRDGTGDNQPQHF.

J is TRBJ2-2 and V is TRBV24-1, with D possibly matching TRBD1 (5 bases). V gave up 6 bases and J gave up 4 bases, with 14 bases separating them. The CDR3 contains 15 residues. CDR1 and CDR2 (germline): KGHDR, SFDVKD. The CDR3 region has the DNA TGTGCCACCAGTTCAGGCAGGGTAATCACCGGGGAGCTGTTTTTT. Translation: CATSSGRVITGELFF.

This chain connects TRBV5-1 to TRBJ2-7; 10 nucleotides agree with TRBD2. The CDR3 covers 17 residues. Germline CDR1 reads SGHRS; CDR2 reads YFSETQ. The J segment lost 0 bases and the V segment lost 0 bases, leaving 6 bases of the junction unmatched. The CDR3 DNA is TGCGCCAGCAGCTTGGCGTCTAGCGGGAGCATCTCCTACGAGCAGTACTTC. It translates to CASSLASSGSISYEQYF.